A selection of T cell receptor beta chains follows, all from one sample in a study of T cell responses to AZD1222 COVID-19 vaccine. The method was immunoSEQ multiplex PCR; TCRdb's version includes in-frame clones alone and lacks a portion of them. The table shows approximately 89,000 clones, with roughly 94% occurring only once. The sample in question was peripheral blood, obtained on day 0 of AZD1222 vaccination. Receptors were obtained from an adult in good health. Each CDR3 is given with its conserved first and last residue. The order of the fields is D gene, J gene, V gene, CDR3 protein. The D gene is left open where the match is weak.

d_call: NA; j_call: TRBJ2-1; v_call: TRBV27; cdr3_aa: CASSLSGSYNEQFF
d_call: NA; j_call: TRBJ1-2; v_call: TRBV29-1; cdr3_aa: CSVERSRPYGYTF
d_call: TRBD2; j_call: TRBJ2-1; v_call: TRBV3-1/TRBV3-2; cdr3_aa: CASSQMTSGKGDEQFF
d_call: NA; j_call: TRBJ2-7; v_call: TRBV28; cdr3_aa: CASSPTVVLRYEQYF
d_call: NA; j_call: TRBJ1-5; v_call: TRBV7-6; cdr3_aa: CASSLEAAHSNQPQHF
d_call: NA; j_call: TRBJ2-7; v_call: TRBV3-1/TRBV3-2; cdr3_aa: CASSLSYEQYF
d_call: NA; j_call: TRBJ1-4; v_call: TRBV28; cdr3_aa: CASSSRLWGNEKLFF
d_call: NA; j_call: TRBJ1-5; v_call: TRBV7-6; cdr3_aa: CASSLVGGKSNQPQHF
d_call: NA; j_call: TRBJ2-1; v_call: TRBV9; cdr3_aa: CASSVGGDAYNEQFF
d_call: NA; j_call: TRBJ1-3; v_call: TRBV7-2; cdr3_aa: CASSFSGNTIYF
d_call: NA; j_call: TRBJ2-2; v_call: TRBV7-3; cdr3_aa: CASSLGPAANTGELFF
d_call: TRBD1; j_call: TRBJ1-2; v_call: TRBV28; cdr3_aa: CASSLRGTGGIRGYTF
d_call: NA; j_call: TRBJ1-4; v_call: TRBV27; cdr3_aa: CASSFSAIATNEKLFF
d_call: TRBD2; j_call: TRBJ2-2; v_call: TRBV5-1; cdr3_aa: CASSGGLAGDGELFF
d_call: NA; j_call: TRBJ1-5; v_call: TRBV5-1; cdr3_aa: CASSEQGLGQPQHF
d_call: NA; j_call: TRBJ2-1; v_call: TRBV21-1; cdr3_aa: CASSKTRWGEQFF